Following are 20 T cell receptor beta chains from one sample sequenced in a study of OX40 agonist ivuxolimab in advanced cancers. Clones were sequenced by immunoSEQ multiplex PCR, and TCRdb holds only the in-frame ones, with some missing. The data show fewer than 30,000 clones, with around nine tenths seen just once and roughly 19% held by the top ten. This specimen consisted of CD4+ or CD8+ T cells sorted from blood, obtained in a trial of the OX40 agonist ivuxolimab. The receptor source for this set is an adult with an advanced solid tumor such as melanoma, head and neck, liver or kidney cancer.

The chain couples TRBV15 to TRBJ2-1; TRBD2 is a possible D gene (5 bases). The CDR3 has 15 residues. Between the trimmed V and J ends, which lost 1 base and 8 bases, there was a span of 15 bases. Germline-derived CDR1 and CDR2 are LNHNV and YYDKDF (reference sequence). The CDR3 DNA sequence: TGTGCCACCAGCAGAGGAGGGCCTCGATGGGATGAGCAGTTCTTC. As protein: CATSRGGPRWDEQFF.

The CDR3 sequence: CASSLLRGVHEQYF. The DNA of the CDR3 is TGTGCCAGCAGCCTTTTGAGGGGGGTCCACGAGCAGTACTTC. The chain couples TRBV28 to TRBJ2-7; D is possibly TRBD1 or TRBD2 (6 bases each). The germline CDR1 and CDR2 sequences are MDHEN and SYDVKM. Trimming took 6 bases from V and 5 from J, leaving 17 bases between them. This CDR3 spans 14 amino acids.

The chain has TRBV19 and TRBJ2-7, with 8 bases that match TRBD2. Trimming at V came to 2 bases and at J to 7 bases, leaving 4 bases not matched to a gene. The CDR3 runs 13 residues. Germline lookup yields CDR1 LNHDA and CDR2 SQIVND (reference sequence). CDR3 sequence reads: CASSISGGQEQYF. CDR3 sequence (DNA): TGTGCCAGTAGTATAAGCGGGGGCCAGGAGCAGTACTTC.

This clone was observed a handful of times. The chain is built from TRBV28 and TRBJ1-1; D is perhaps TRBD1 (5 bases). Germline-derived CDR1 and CDR2 are MDHEN and SYDVKM. The CDR3 sequence is 11 residues long. V lost 5 bases and J lost 5, with 6 bases in between. DNA for the CDR3: TGTGCCAGCAGTAAGGGGACTGAAGCTTTCTTT. Residues: CASSKGTEAFF.

The chain couples TRBV6-4 to TRBJ1-5; 9 bases line up with TRBD1. CDR1 MRHNA and CDR2 SNTAGT come from the germline V gene. Trimming cost V 6 bases and J 9 bases; bases outside gene matches: 12. The CDR3 is 15 residues long. The CDR3 region has the DNA TGTGCCAGCAGCCAACAGGGACAGGGAATGGCGCCCCAGCATTTT. This encodes CASSQQGQGMAPQHF.

The gene calls are TRBV11-2 and TRBJ2-7; 7 bases map to TRBD1. Germline values: CDR1 SGHAT, CDR2 FQNNGV. Trimming at V came to 2 bases and at J to 3 bases, leaving 13 bases not matched to a gene. This CDR3 comprises 17 residues. In DNA form, the CDR3 reads TGTGCCAGCAGCTTATTTGGGGAAAGACAGGGTGTCTACGAGCAGTACTTC. This encodes CASSLFGERQGVYEQYF. Complete variable domain (other parts from reference TRBV11-2 and TRBJ2-7): EAGVAQSPRYKIIEKRQSVAFWCNPISGHATLYWYQQILGQGPKLLIQFQNNGVVDDSQLPKDRFSAERLKGVDSTLKIQPAKLEDSAVYLCASSLFGERQGVYEQYFGPGTRLTVT.

In its sample, this clone is medium-sized (0.01 to 0.1%). This chain uses TRBV5-6 with TRBJ2-2; 7 bases fit TRBD1. The CDR3 is 15 amino acids. Germline V gene lookup returns CDR1 SGHDT and CDR2 YYEEEE. V trimming: 0 bases; J trimming: 7 bases; junction bases outside the gene matches: 6. CDR3 in amino acids: CASSLVTGYVGELFF. Here the CDR3 DNA reads TGTGCCAGCAGCTTGGTGACAGGGTATGTCGGGGAGCTGTTTTTT.

This chain uses TRBV27 with TRBJ1-2; D might be TRBD1 (6 bases). Germline V gives CDR1 MNHEY, CDR2 SMNVEV (reference sequence). V was pared by 6 bases and J by 2 bases, with 13 bases between. The CDR3 loop spans 14 amino acids. CDR3 amino acids: CASRGAGLNYGYTF. The DNA of the CDR3 is TGTGCCAGCAGGGGGGCGGGTCTGAACTATGGCTACACCTTC.

The chain joins TRBV30 to TRBJ2-7; a possible D gene is TRBD1 (5 bases). The V end was cut by 0 bases, the J end by 3 bases, with 9 bases between. The germline CDR1 and CDR2 sequences are GTSNPN and SVGIG (reference sequence). The CDR3 spans 13 residues. CDR3 amino acids: CAWSVGHLYEQYF. The CDR3, as DNA: TGTGCCTGGAGTGTAGGACACCTCTACGAGCAGTACTTC.

This chain uses TRBV27 with TRBJ2-3, with a weak D call TRBD1 (5 bases). Trimming cost V 3 bases and J 5 bases, with 12 bases left between them. The CDR3 spans 14 residues. Germline V gene sequence: CDR1 MNHEY, CDR2 SMNVEV (reference sequence). The CDR3, as DNA: TGTGCCAGCAGTTTGGGGCAGGGCCTAGATACGCAGTATTTT. Protein sequence: CASSLGQGLDTQYF.

The chain is built from TRBV15 and TRBJ2-4, with TRBD2 matching over 8 bases. J was trimmed by 7 bases and V by 1 base; bases with no gene match: 6. The germline gives CDR1 LNHNV, CDR2 YYDKDF (reference sequence). This CDR3 is 15 amino acids long. The CDR3 here is CATSRGGGGRNIQYF. Written as DNA, the CDR3 is TGTGCCACCAGCAGAGGGGGGGGCGGGAGGAACATTCAGTACTTC.

The genes are TRBV27 and TRBJ2-2; maybe TRBD2 (5 bases). V was shortened by 5 bases and J by 2 bases, with 9 bases between the two germline ends. Germline lookup yields CDR1 MNHEY and CDR2 SMNVEV (reference sequence). The CDR3 length is 14 residues. The CDR3 region is CASSPTGNTGELFF. CDR3 nucleotides: TGTGCCAGCAGTCCGACGGGAAACACCGGGGAGCTGTTTTTT.

This chain connects TRBV11-3 to TRBJ2-6; D possibly corresponds to TRBD2 (7 bases). Looked up from germline, CDR1 is SGHNT and CDR2 is YENEEA. The CDR3 is 19 residues long. The V gene lost 1 base and the J gene lost 4 bases, with 20 bases spanning the gap. CDR3 sequence reads: CASSLGPDRGAAGANVLTF. The CDR3 coding sequence is TGTGCCAGCAGCTTAGGGCCAGACCGGGGGGCGGCGGGGGCCAACGTCCTGACTTTC.

V gene TRBV11-3 combines with J gene TRBJ2-5; D gene ambiguous. Trimming left V 0 bases short and J 10 bases short, with 12 bases between. The CDR3 covers 13 residues. Germline CDR1 is SGHNT and CDR2 is YENEEA. The CDR3 region is CASSLDWAGDQYF. In DNA, the CDR3 is TGTGCCAGCAGCTTAGATTGGGCTGGGGACCAGTACTTC.

The V call is TRBV6-5, the J call TRBJ2-7, with D possibly TRBD1 on 6 matching bases. The CDR3 runs to 13 residues. Germline V gene data show CDR1 as MNHEY and CDR2 as SVGAGI. The germline V and J ends were trimmed by 10 bases and 3 bases, with 16 bases remaining between them. The CDR3 loop reads CATSPGVGYEQYF. In nucleotides, the CDR3 is TGTGCCACCTCACCAGGGGTAGGCTACGAGCAGTACTTC.

The rearrangement joins TRBV27 to TRBJ1-5; D call uncertain. Germline V lookup: CDR1 MNHEY, CDR2 SMNVEV (reference sequence). V was cut by 3 bases and J by 7 bases, with 10 bases left in between. This CDR3 comprises 13 residues. The CDR3 bases are TGTGCCAGCAGTTTTCGAGCGACCCAGCCCCAGCATTTT. Translated: CASSFRATQPQHF.

This chain links TRBV4-1 with TRBJ1-1, with D possibly being TRBD1 (6 bases). The CDR3 loop spans 13 amino acids. The germline V gene encodes CDR1 MGHRA and CDR2 YSYEKL. V was clipped by 7 bases and J by 3 bases, with 12 bases between them. In DNA, the CDR3 is TGCGCCAGCACCAGAAAGGGGGACACTGAAGCTTTCTTT. Amino acids: CASTRKGDTEAFF.

The CDR3 loop reads CASSSEGYGYTF. CDR3 coding DNA: TGTGCCAGCAGCTCCGAGGGTTATGGCTACACCTTC. The V call is TRBV7-9, the J call TRBJ1-2; D is undetermined. Germline CDR1 SEHNR, CDR2 FQNEAQ (reference sequence). The CDR3 has 12 amino acids. Trimming cost V 4 bases and J 5 bases, with 8 bases left between them.

The chain carries TRBV29-1 and TRBJ2-7, with 8 bases fitting TRBD2. Germline values: CDR1 SQVTM, CDR2 ANQGSEA. The length of the CDR3 is 15 residues. Germline trimming cut 5 bases from V and 0 bases from J; bases unmatched to any gene: 9. The CDR3 reads CSVRGGAVSSYEQYF. DNA of the CDR3: TGCAGCGTTCGGGGGGGGGCGGTGAGCTCCTACGAGCAGTACTTC.

CDR3 DNA sequence: TGTGCCAGCAGTTTGACAGGGGCGTCCTACAATGAGCAGTTCTTC. Amino acid sequence: CASSLTGASYNEQFF. V gene TRBV27 combines with J gene TRBJ2-1, with TRBD1 identical over 8 bases. This CDR3 comprises 15 residues. V lost 3 bases to trimming and J lost 1 base; unmatched junction nucleotides: 2. CDR1 MNHEY and CDR2 SMNVEV come from the germline V gene (reference sequence).